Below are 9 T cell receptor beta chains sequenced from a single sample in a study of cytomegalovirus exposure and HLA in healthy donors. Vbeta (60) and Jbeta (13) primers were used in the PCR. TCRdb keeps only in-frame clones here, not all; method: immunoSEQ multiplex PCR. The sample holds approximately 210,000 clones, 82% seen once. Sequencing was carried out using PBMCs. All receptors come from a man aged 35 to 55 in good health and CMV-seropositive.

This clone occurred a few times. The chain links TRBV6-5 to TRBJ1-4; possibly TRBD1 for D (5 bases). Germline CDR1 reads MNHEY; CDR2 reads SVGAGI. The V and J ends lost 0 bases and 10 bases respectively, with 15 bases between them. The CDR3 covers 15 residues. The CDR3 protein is CASSYSTGVRLKLFF. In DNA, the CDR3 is TGTGCCAGCAGTTACTCGACGGGGGTCAGGCTAAAACTGTTTTTT.

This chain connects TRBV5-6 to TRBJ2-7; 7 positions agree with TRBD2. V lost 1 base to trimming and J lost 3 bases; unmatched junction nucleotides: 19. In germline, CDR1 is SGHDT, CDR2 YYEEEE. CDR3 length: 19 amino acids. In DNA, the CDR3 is TGTGCCAGCAGCTTGAGGGCGGGAGAGGGAGAATGGAGCTTCTACGAGCAGTACTTC. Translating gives CASSLRAGEGEWSFYEQYF. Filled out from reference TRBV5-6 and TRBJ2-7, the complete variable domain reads DAGVTQSPTHLIKTRGQQVTLRCSPKSGHDTVSWYQQALGQGPQFIFQYYEEEERQRGNFPDRFSGHQFPNYSSELNVNALLLGDSALYLCASSLRAGEGEWSFYEQYFGPGTRLTVT.

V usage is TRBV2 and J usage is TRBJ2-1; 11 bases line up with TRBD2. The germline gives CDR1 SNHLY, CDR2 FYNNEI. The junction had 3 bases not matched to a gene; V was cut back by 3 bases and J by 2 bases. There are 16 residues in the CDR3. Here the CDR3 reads CASSDRLAGPYNEQFF. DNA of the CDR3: TGTGCCAGCAGTGACAGACTAGCGGGGCCCTACAATGAGCAGTTCTTC.

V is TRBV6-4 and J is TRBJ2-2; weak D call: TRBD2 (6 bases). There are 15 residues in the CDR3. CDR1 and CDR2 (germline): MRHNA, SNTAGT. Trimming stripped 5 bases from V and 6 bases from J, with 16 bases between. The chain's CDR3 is CASSIGGGEAGELFF. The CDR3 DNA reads TGTGCCAGCAGTATCGGAGGAGGGGAAGCCGGGGAGCTGTTTTTT.

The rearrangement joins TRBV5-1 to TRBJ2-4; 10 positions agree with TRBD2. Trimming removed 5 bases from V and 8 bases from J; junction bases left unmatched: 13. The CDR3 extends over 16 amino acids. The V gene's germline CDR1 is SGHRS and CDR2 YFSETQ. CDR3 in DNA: TGCGCCAGCAGGAACACTAGCGGGATGGAGTCGGACATTCAGTACTTC. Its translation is CASRNTSGMESDIQYF.

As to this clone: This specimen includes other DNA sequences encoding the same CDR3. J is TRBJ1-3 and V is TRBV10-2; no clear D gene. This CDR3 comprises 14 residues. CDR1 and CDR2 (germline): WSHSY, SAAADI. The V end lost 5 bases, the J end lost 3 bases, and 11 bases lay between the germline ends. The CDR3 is CASSRGLDGNTIYF. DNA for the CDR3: TGCGCCAGCAGTCGGGGATTAGATGGAAACACCATATATTTT.

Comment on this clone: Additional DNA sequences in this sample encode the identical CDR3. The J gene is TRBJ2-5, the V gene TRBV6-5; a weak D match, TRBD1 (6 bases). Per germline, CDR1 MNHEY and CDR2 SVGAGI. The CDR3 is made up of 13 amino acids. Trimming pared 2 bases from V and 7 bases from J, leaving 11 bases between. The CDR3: CASSYRDTGTQYF. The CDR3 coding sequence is TGTGCCAGCAGTTACAGGGACACTGGGACCCAGTACTTC.

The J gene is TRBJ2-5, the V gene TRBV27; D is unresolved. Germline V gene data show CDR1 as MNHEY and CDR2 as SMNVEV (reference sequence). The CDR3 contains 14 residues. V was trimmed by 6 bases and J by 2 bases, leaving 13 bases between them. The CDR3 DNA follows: TGTGCCAGCAGGATTGAGGCCCTACAAGAGACCCAGTACTTC. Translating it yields CASRIEALQETQYF.

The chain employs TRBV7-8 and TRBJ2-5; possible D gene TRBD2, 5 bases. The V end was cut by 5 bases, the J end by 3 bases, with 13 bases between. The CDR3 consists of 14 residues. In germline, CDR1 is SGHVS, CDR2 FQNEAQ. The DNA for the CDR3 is TGTGCCAGCAGCCCCCGGGATCCTAAAGAGACCCAGTACTTC. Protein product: CASSPRDPKETQYF.